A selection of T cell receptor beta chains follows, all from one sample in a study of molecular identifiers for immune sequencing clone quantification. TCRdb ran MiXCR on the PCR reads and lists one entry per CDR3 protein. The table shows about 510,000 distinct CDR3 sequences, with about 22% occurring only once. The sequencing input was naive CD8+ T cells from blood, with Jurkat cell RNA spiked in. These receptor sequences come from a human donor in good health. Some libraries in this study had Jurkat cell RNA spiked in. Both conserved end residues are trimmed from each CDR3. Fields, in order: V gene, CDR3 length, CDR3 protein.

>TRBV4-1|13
ASSPEGQGLYGHT
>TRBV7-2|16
ASSLFPQREVVPDTQY
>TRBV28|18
ASSFGWGQGLLTSTDTQY
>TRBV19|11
ASSGWGADTQY
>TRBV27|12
ASSLGGGLQPQH
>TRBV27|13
ASSLSGRSYNEQF
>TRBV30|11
AWRLLGQETQY
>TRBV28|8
ASRRDEQY
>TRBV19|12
ASTGQGGKNIQY
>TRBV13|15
ASSLGRGVVPNNEQF
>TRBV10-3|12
AITEEGSVSGYT
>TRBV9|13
ASSVSGTGYNEQF
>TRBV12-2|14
ASRPRPGGPTKTQY
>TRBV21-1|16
ASSKVPGLIHSNQPQH
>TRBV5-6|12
ASSFGQGAKTQY
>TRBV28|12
ASKAWGAGNTIY
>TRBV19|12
ASIGETNTGELF
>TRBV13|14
ASSLVGTSGNYEQY
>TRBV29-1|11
SVEGTGTYEQY
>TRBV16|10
ASNLSADTQY
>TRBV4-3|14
ASSQSIGQNTGELF
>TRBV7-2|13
ASSSPGAGGYEQY
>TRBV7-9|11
ASSPGPSNEQF
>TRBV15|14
ATSRDIQGVNTEAF
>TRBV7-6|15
ASSLDELRDSTDTQY
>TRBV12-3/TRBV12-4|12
ASNEGAAYNEQF
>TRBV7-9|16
ASSPGVWDAQRVYEQY
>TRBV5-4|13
ASRPWTGSKETQY
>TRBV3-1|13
ASSQGGRTAEPQY
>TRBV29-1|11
SVRDSLGNEQY
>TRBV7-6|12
VSSLALDLETQY
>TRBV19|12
ASSMGGQSSEQY
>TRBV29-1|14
SVGGGAAPRSYEQY
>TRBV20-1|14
SARDVPNKRENGYT
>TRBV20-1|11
SDRLAATYEQY
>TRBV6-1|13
ASSEETGLNQPQH
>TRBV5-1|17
ASSASPRDRVLVTDTQY
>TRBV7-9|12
ASSPDSFQETQY
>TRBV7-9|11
ASSYEGGTEAF
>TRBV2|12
ASRTLAGADIQY
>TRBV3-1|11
ASSHAEDNEQF
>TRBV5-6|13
ASSSNRGVGETQY
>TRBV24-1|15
ATSDLTSGSSYNEQF
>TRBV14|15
ASSQDLSGGLLDTQY
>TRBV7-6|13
ASSLEGQGSYEQY
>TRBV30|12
AWALQGWSQPQH
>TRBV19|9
ASLNTGELF
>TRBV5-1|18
ASSLGPGLAGQENTGELF
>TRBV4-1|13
ASSQGGTLLYEQC
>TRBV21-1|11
ASSKELYSEQF
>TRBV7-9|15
ASSLGDHGRINEKLF
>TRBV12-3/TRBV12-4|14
ASSSTTGGSNQPQR
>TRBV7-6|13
ASSLRQGPKNEQF
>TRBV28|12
ASTQGLAQETQY
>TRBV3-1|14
ASSQEFGGSGNTIY
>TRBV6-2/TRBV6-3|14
ASTKGRLSFTYEQY
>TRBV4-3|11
ASSQDSTNEAF
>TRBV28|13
ASSLPGRDTDTQY
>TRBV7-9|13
ASSLGGGTAYEQY
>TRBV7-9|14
ASSAGTGGEVGEQY